This T cell receptor (beta chain) derives from a study of T cell changes during pregnancy in multiple sclerosis. Germline loops: CDR1 SGHRS, CDR2 YFSETQ. V was shortened by 0 bases and J by 9 bases, with 16 bases between the two germline ends. The CDR3 is made up of 14 amino acids. In its sample, this clone was seen once. This table comes from immunoSEQ multiplex PCR, and its TCRdb copy is limited to in-frame clones, with some not included. Here the sample spans some 47,000 clones, 88% being singletons. This clonotype was obtained from a female donor in good health, enrolled as a control in a pregnancy study. The sample in question was CD8+ T cells from peripheral blood mononuclear cells, obtained after pregnancy. The J gene is TRBJ2-7, the V gene TRBV5-1; tentative D call: TRBD2 (5 bases). CDR3 sequence (DNA): TGCGCCAGCAGCTTGGCCGGGAAGTTAGACCGGCAGTACTTC. It specifies CASSLAGKLDRQYF.